The present entry profiles one T cell receptor (beta chain) with its context. Its specific antigen is unknown. No base qualities exist here, and no much larger clone lies one base off it. The CDR3 regions of human TCRbeta chains were analyzed by immunosequencing. In the authors' own workflow: Repertoire TCRs were checked for matches against a reference library of SARS-CoV-2-specific TCRs that had been generated using the MIRA antigen-specificity platform. Breadth was defined as the fraction of unique TCRs that were SARS-CoV-2-associated, and depth was defined as the fraction of total T cells that were SARS-CoV-2-associated. Using the MIRA data, each spike-specific TCR was mapped to the spike region that the TCR reacts to and placed in a CD4 or CD8 class. Log10-transformed breadth and depth values were compared by one-way ANOVA with Sidak's multiple comparisons tests. Not all clones reach the TCRdb copy of this immuneACCESS table, which keeps in-frame sequences only. Checked studies attribute under half of the gap to unresolved V genes and leave the rest unexplained. D and trimming were read from the DNA, whereas the V and J calls and clone size are those reported in that table. The sample has roughly 120,000 clones on record, 80% to 90% of them singletons. The leading ten clones occupy 2.4% of the sample.

The intended sense of this specimen's time point label: baseline before first vaccination. Vaccinee samples came from UK trials COV001 and COV002, including a single-blind randomized controlled phase 2/3 trial of AZD1222 (ChAdOx1 nCoV-19) in healthy adults. Trial participant PBMC samples were collected at day 0 and day 28 after the second dose for TCRbeta chain sequencing. This record belongs to a study of T cell responses to AZD1222 COVID-19 vaccine (dated by TCRdb to the early 2020s). For the study in its entirety: Because spike-specific TCR depth and breadth did not differ between the two schedules, AZD1222 recipients who got a second dose at roughly 4 weeks were pooled with those who got a second dose at roughly 12 weeks. TCR sequencing covered roughly 230 trial participants: 200 to 210 given two doses of AZD1222 and about 26 given two doses of MenACWY control vaccine. Trial participants were enrolled by age into subgroups of 18-55, 56-69 and 70-plus years, and around 150, 28 and 57 TCR-sequenced participants, respectively, were included in these subgroups. General conclusions and limits of the study: Most participants were white British and females outnumbered males, and the authors suggested that clonal diversity may have been underestimated. The vaccine-associated CD4 TCRs covered the entire spike protein, and the dominant responses fell in regions 160-218 and 743-854. No day 14 peak-response samples were available, so repertoires were characterized only after the peak T cell response. A significant rise in spike-specific TCR breadth and depth was observed after two AZD1222 doses relative to day 0 and relative to MenACWY recipients. Conclusions about previously exposed vaccinees were limited because only six AZD1222 recipients were SARS-CoV-2 seropositive at baseline. Epitopes outside the regions mutated in the B.1.351 and B.1.1.7 variants were reportedly recognized by nearly half of the unique spike-specific TCRs. The 56-69-year group was small, and its depth increase did not reach significance, likely because of low power.

The TCR comes from an adult in good health. Sequences were derived from peripheral blood, sampled on day 0 of AZD1222 vaccination.

The nucleotides read TGTGCCAGCAGCCAAGTGACGGGGGGGCAAGAGACCCAGTACTTC. Translated, it gives CASSQVTGGQETQYF. Here the chain combines TRBV3-1 (or the pseudogene TRBV3-2) and TRBJ2-5; 8 bases in between match TRBD2. The CDR3 runs 15 residues from the cysteine to the phenylalanine. Solely the CDR3 DNA is kept, with 45 bases framed from the first base. CDR1 LGHDT and CDR2 YNNKEL were looked up in the germline V gene (reference sequence). From V the trimming removes 1 base and from J it removes 2 bases, while the gene matches leave 3 bases of the junction unaccounted for.